This T cell receptor (beta chain) was recovered during a study of blood T cells in healthy people across ages. This CDR3 is built from 13 residues. V dropped 6 bases and J dropped 5 bases, with 11 bases sitting between them. Germline-derived CDR1 and CDR2 are SEHNR and FQNEAQ (reference sequence). Primed by a sample-barcoded 5' primer and a J-beta primer mix, a second PCR proceeded for roughly 6 to 12 cycles. MiXCR was run by TCRdb on the 5' RACE reads, yielding one entry per CDR3 protein. Of approximately 770,000 distinct CDR3 sequences in the sample, 58% were seen once. The sequence came from a man aged 25 to 40 in good health. The sequenced sample was blood. J is TRBJ2-1 and V is TRBV7-9; D possibly corresponds to TRBD1 (5 bases). CDR3 loop: CASRTTENNEQFF. The DNA of the CDR3 is TGTGCCAGCAGGACGACAGAAAACAATGAGCAGTTCTTC.